These 21 T cell receptor beta chains originate from one sample sequenced in a study of beta chain features in type 1 diabetes. Whole-study results and caveats: Across all four CD4+ subsets, people with type 1 diabetes showed modestly shorter TCRB CDR3s.

No antigen has been identified for these receptors. The study reverse transcribed the entire isolated RNA, so it sequenced expressed TCRB transcripts. The protocol was immunoSEQ multiplex PCR, while the TCRdb copy is restricted to in-frame clones and leaves out a portion. The data contain some 160,000 clones, around 9% of them singletons. The material sequenced was central memory CD4+ T cells from blood. These receptors all stem from a woman aged 25 to 39 with type 1 diabetes.

The sample holds one count of this clone. The V and J genes are TRBV27 and TRBJ2-5; D is perhaps TRBD1 (6 bases). This CDR3 contains 14 residues. In germline, CDR1 is MNHEY, CDR2 SMNVEV (reference sequence). Deletions cut 6 bases from V and 9 bases from J, with 20 bases between. This CDR3 reads CASRSWTVGEPQYF. In nucleotides, the CDR3 is TGTGCCAGCAGGTCATGGACAGTGGGGGAACCCCAGTACTTC.

The gene calls are TRBV5-1 and TRBJ2-5; tentative D call: TRBD1 (5 bases). This CDR3 has 15 amino acids. Germline lookup yields CDR1 SGHRS and CDR2 YFSETQ. The V gene lost 0 bases and the J gene lost 2 bases, with 11 bases spanning the gap. Written as DNA, the CDR3 is TGCGCCAGCAGCTTGGCGCTCCCAGGGCAAGAGACCCAGTACTTC. Its translation is CASSLALPGQETQYF.

V and J are TRBV4-1 and TRBJ1-2; TRBD1 is a possible D gene (5 bases). V lost 4 bases, J lost 0 bases, and 12 bases lay in between. The CDR3 runs to 15 residues. CDR1 MGHRA and CDR2 YSYEKL come from the germline V gene. CDR3 region: CASSPGTAANYGYTF. The CDR3 coding sequence is TGCGCCAGCAGCCCGGGGACTGCCGCTAACTATGGCTACACCTTC.

CDR3: CASSLARMGSAGGQETQYF. The CDR3 nucleotides read TGTGCCAGCAGCTTAGCCCGGATGGGATCCGCGGGAGGGCAAGAGACCCAGTACTTC. This chain connects TRBV7-9 to TRBJ2-5, with 9 bases matching TRBD2. Germline CDR1 is SEHNR and CDR2 is FQNEAQ (reference sequence). The CDR3 runs 19 residues. The V and J ends lost 0 bases and 2 bases, in that order; junction bases with no gene match: 13.

The chain carries TRBV29-1 and TRBJ1-2, with TRBD1 matching over 7 bases. J gave up 6 bases and V 0 bases, and 1 base lay outside the gene matches. This CDR3 has 12 amino acids. Per the germline V gene, CDR1 is SQVTM and CDR2 is ANQGSEA. The CDR3 DNA reads as TGCAGCGTTGAAGATCAGGGGGATGGCTACACCTTC. This translates into CSVEDQGDGYTF.

This clone has just a few counts. This sequence joins TRBV29-1 and TRBJ1-2; D possibly corresponds to TRBD1 (6 bases). Trimming shortened V by 3 bases and J by 7 bases, and 21 bases separated the two germline ends. Germline V gene sequence: CDR1 SQVTM, CDR2 ANQGSEA. The CDR3 totals 15 residues. CDR3 coding DNA: TGCAGCGTTGATCGAGGGGCGGGGGGCAGGAGTGGCTACACCTTC. This encodes CSVDRGAGGRSGYTF.

The rearrangement joins TRBV6-6 to TRBJ2-7; 8 bases fit TRBD1. V lost 4 bases to trimming and J lost 4 bases; unmatched junction nucleotides: 9. Germline assignment: CDR1 MNHNY and CDR2 SVGAGI (reference sequence). The CDR3 is 15 residues long. CDR3: CASSSVGTGVYEQYF. CDR3 in DNA: TGTGCCAGCAGTTCCGTAGGGACAGGCGTATACGAGCAGTACTTC.

This clone was observed a few times. Other DNA sequences in this specimen translate into the identical CDR3. The J gene is TRBJ2-3, the V gene TRBV29-1; 14 nucleotides align to TRBD2. Germline trimming cut 3 bases from V and 3 bases from J; bases unmatched to any gene: 2. The V gene's germline CDR1 is SQVTM and CDR2 ANQGSEA. CDR3 length: 15 amino acids. CDR3 residues: CSVDRLAGGTDTQYF. CDR3 nucleotides: TGCAGCGTTGACCGACTAGCGGGAGGGACAGATACGCAGTATTTT.

The V call is TRBV30, the J call TRBJ1-5; D is unclear. The CDR3 covers 13 residues. The V and J ends lost 1 base and 4 bases respectively, with 8 bases between them. Germline V lookup: CDR1 GTSNPN, CDR2 SVGIG (reference sequence). The CDR3 protein is CAWSGYGNQPQHF. Here the CDR3 DNA reads TGTGCCTGGAGTGGATACGGGAATCAGCCCCAGCATTTT.

This clone was seen a handful of times. The J gene is TRBJ2-1, the V gene TRBV11-2, with D possibly matching TRBD2 (5 bases). V was clipped by 3 bases and J by 4 bases, with 13 bases between them. Germline CDR1 is SGHAT and CDR2 is FQNNGV. This CDR3 spans 15 amino acids. CDR3: CASSFQLEGYNEQFF. The CDR3, as DNA: TGTGCCAGCAGCTTTCAACTAGAGGGATACAATGAGCAGTTCTTC.

Only a few counts were recorded for this clone. This chain's CDR3 is CASSLEGQGDYEQYF. The CDR3 coding sequence is TGCGCCAGCAGCTTGGAGGGACAGGGGGACTACGAGCAGTACTTC. The V call is TRBV5-1, the J call TRBJ2-7; TRBD1 aligns across 11 bases. V was clipped by 0 bases and J by 3 bases; unmatched bases: 2. CDR1 and CDR2 (germline): SGHRS, YFSETQ. This CDR3 has 15 residues.

The V call is TRBV29-1, the J call TRBJ2-7, with 10 nucleotides matching TRBD2. The CDR3 is 13 residues long. Germline V gene data show CDR1 as SQVTM and CDR2 as ANQGSEA. V gave up 5 bases and J gave up 6 bases; unmatched junction bases: 7. The CDR3 here is CSVKWLAGVEQYF. The CDR3 DNA reads as TGCAGCGTTAAGTGGCTAGCGGGAGTCGAGCAGTACTTC.

This CDR3 reads CASSPDRGATNEKLFF. CDR3 DNA sequence: TGTGCCAGCAGCCCTGACAGGGGGGCAACTAATGAAAAACTGTTTTTT. This sequence joins TRBV9 and TRBJ1-4; 9 bases are shared with TRBD1. The CDR3 extends over 16 amino acids. The germline V gene encodes CDR1 SGDLS and CDR2 YYNGEE. Trimming at V came to 4 bases and at J to 0 bases, leaving 4 bases not matched to a gene.

Details on this clone: The same CDR3 can be traced to other DNA sequences in this sample. J is TRBJ1-2 and V is TRBV18; no definite D call. Trimming stripped 3 bases from V and 5 bases from J, with 7 bases between. CDR1 KGHSH and CDR2 LQKENI come from the germline V gene. This CDR3 spans 12 amino acids. The CDR3 sequence: CASSPAGYGYTF. CDR3 nucleotides: TGTGCCAGCTCACCCGCAGGTTATGGCTACACCTTC. Drawing the rest from reference TRBV18 and TRBJ1-2, the complete variable domain is NAGVMQNPRHLVRRRGQEARLRCSPMKGHSHVYWYRQLPEEGLKFMVYLQKENIIDESGMPKERFSAEFPKEGPSILRIQQVVRGDSAAYFCASSPAGYGYTFGSGTRLTVV.

The V call is TRBV23-1, the J call TRBJ1-5, with 8 bases that match TRBD1. TRBV23-1 is designated an ORF whose function remains uncertain. The CDR3 contains 14 residues. V gave up 5 bases and J gave up 7 bases; unmatched junction bases: 7. CDR3 in DNA: TGCGCCAGCAGTGCGCAGGGGGCTGGACAGCCCCAGCATTTT. Translating it yields CASSAQGAGQPQHF.

This clone occurred a few times. This rearrangement joins TRBV28 to TRBJ1-2, with 7 bases matching TRBD1. Germline V lookup: CDR1 MDHEN, CDR2 SYDVKM. V shed 5 bases and J 3 bases; nucleotides not matched to a gene: 9. The CDR3 extends over 15 amino acids. The CDR3 DNA reads as TGTGCCAGCAGTGGTACAGGGGTAGGGTACTATGGCTACACCTTC. This translates into CASSGTGVGYYGYTF.

In this sample, this clone turned up a few times. This chain uses TRBV5-4 with TRBJ2-1, with 14 bases fitting TRBD2. The CDR3 runs 15 residues. Looked up from germline, CDR1 is SGHNT and CDR2 is YYREEE (reference sequence). V lost 0 bases to trimming and J lost 10 bases; unmatched junction nucleotides: 3. For the CDR3, the DNA is TGTGCCAGCAGCTTGGGACTAGCGGGAGGGTGGGAGCAGTTCTTC. Translation gives CASSLGLAGGWEQFF.

V usage is TRBV9 and J usage is TRBJ1-2; the D is unclear. From germline, CDR1 is SGDLS and CDR2 YYNGEE. The CDR3 totals 14 residues. Trimming left V 0 bases short and J 2 bases short, with 8 bases between. As DNA, the CDR3 is TGTGCCAGCAGCGTAGGCCCGGAGAACTATGGCTACACCTTC. Encoded protein: CASSVGPENYGYTF.

The genes are TRBV30 and TRBJ2-5; TRBD2 matches at 9 bases. The germline V gene encodes CDR1 GTSNPN and CDR2 SVGIG (reference sequence). V lost 1 base to trimming and J lost 5 bases; unmatched junction nucleotides: 5. The CDR3 spans 14 residues. As DNA, the CDR3 is TGTGCCTGGAGTGGCGGGAGGGCCCCGGAGACCCAGTACTTC. Encoded protein: CAWSGGRAPETQYF.

V gene TRBV30 combines with J gene TRBJ2-5; 9 bases agree with TRBD2. This CDR3 has 16 amino acids. Germline V gives CDR1 GTSNPN, CDR2 SVGIG (reference sequence). V shed 2 bases, J shed 5 bases, and the junction held 12 bases outside the gene matches. The CDR3 spells CAWSPPSGIRRETQYF. The CDR3 region has the DNA TGTGCCTGGAGTCCCCCTAGCGGGATAAGAAGGGAGACCCAGTACTTC.

J is TRBJ2-7 and V is TRBV28; 13 bases are a match to TRBD2. From germline, CDR1 is MDHEN and CDR2 SYDVKM. The CDR3 runs to 16 residues. The ends lost 5 bases at V and 3 bases at J; junction bases unmatched: 7. The CDR3: CASSGTSGRADYEQYF. For the CDR3, the DNA is TGTGCCAGCAGTGGAACTAGCGGGAGGGCCGACTACGAGCAGTACTTC.